The 24 T cell receptor beta chains listed next were all sequenced from one sample in a study of CD8+ T cells in alopecia areata. RNA extraction was followed by reverse transcription into cDNA, which acted as the sequencing template. The repertoire was sequenced with immunoSEQ multiplex PCR; TCRdb's copy has only in-frame clones and lacks some. The repertoire holds 160,000 or so clones, just over 65% seen once, with about 10% in the top ten. The starting material was CD8+ T cells sorted from blood, obtained at week 0. These receptors all stem from a human donor with alopecia areata.

The rearrangement joins TRBV29-1 to TRBJ2-5; TRBD1 agrees at 9 bases. This CDR3 has 16 amino acids. J was trimmed by 4 bases and V by 5 bases; bases with no gene match: 14. Germline-derived CDR1 and CDR2 are SQVTM and ANQGSEA. In DNA, the CDR3 is TGCAGCGTTCTCAGACAGGGGGGGAGTCAAAGAGAGACCCAGTACTTC. Protein product: CSVLRQGGSQRETQYF.

For this clone: This sample also contains other DNA sequences that code for the same CDR3. The rearrangement uses TRBV7-9 and TRBJ1-1; 7 nucleotides match TRBD1. V was clipped by 1 base and J by 5 bases; unmatched bases: 1. The CDR3 contains 13 residues. Per germline, CDR1 SEHNR and CDR2 FQNEAQ (reference sequence). CDR3 nucleotide sequence: TGTGCCAGCAGCTTAGGGGGACAGACTGAAGCTTTCTTT. Translated, it gives CASSLGGQTEAFF.

Points on this clone: Other nucleotide sequences in the sample specify the same CDR3. V is TRBV5-1 and J is TRBJ1-2; TRBD1 agrees at 7 bases. Germline V gene lookup returns CDR1 SGHRS and CDR2 YFSETQ. The CDR3 totals 14 residues. Trimming removed 0 bases from V and 4 bases from J; junction bases left unmatched: 3. The CDR3 is CASSLGTGSYGYTF. The DNA for the CDR3 is TGCGCCAGCAGCTTGGGGACAGGATCCTATGGCTACACCTTC.

The sample holds a few counts of this clone. One end of the junction is discordant with germline, which a read error may explain. The V gene is TRBV7-7, the J gene TRBJ2-5; 11 bases align to TRBD2. CDR3 length: 16 residues. Germline V gene sequence: CDR1 SSHAT, CDR2 FNYEAQ (reference sequence). The CDR3 DNA reads TGTGCTAGCAGCCGCCTAGCGGGGGGACAAGAAGAGACCCAGTACTTC. Residues: CASSRLAGGQEETQYF.

The genes are TRBV7-9 and TRBJ1-1; D remains ambiguous. Germline V lookup: CDR1 SEHNR, CDR2 FQNEAQ (reference sequence). This CDR3 contains 15 residues. Trimming pared 5 bases from V and 4 bases from J, leaving 17 bases between. CDR3 in amino acids: CASSHSLALGTEAFF. The CDR3, as DNA: TGTGCCAGCAGCCATTCGTTGGCCCTTGGCACTGAAGCTTTCTTT. Complete variable domain (other parts from reference TRBV7-9 and TRBJ1-1): DTGVSQNPRHKITKRGQNVTFRCDPISEHNRLYWYRQTLGQGPEFLTYFQNEAQLEKSRLLSDRFSAERPKGSFSTLEIQRTEQGDSAMYLCASSHSLALGTEAFFGQGTRLTVV.

J is TRBJ2-1 and V is TRBV9; 9 bases agree with TRBD1. J was trimmed by 1 base and V by 3 bases; bases with no gene match: 5. Germline CDR1 reads SGDLS; CDR2 reads YYNGEE. The CDR3 is 16 amino acids. The CDR3, as DNA: TGTGCCAGCAGCGCACCCGGGACAGGGTCCTACAATGAGCAGTTCTTC. Its protein product is CASSAPGTGSYNEQFF. Using reference TRBV9 and TRBJ2-1 for the parts outside the CDR3, the full variable domain is DSGVTQTPKHLITATGQRVTLRCSPRSGDLSVYWYQQSLDQGLQFLIQYYNGEERAKGNILERFSAQQFPDLHSELNLSSLELGDSALYFCASSAPGTGSYNEQFFGPGTRLTVL.

This chain uses TRBV13 with TRBJ1-2; D unresolved. Trimming took 7 bases from V and 2 from J, leaving 14 bases between them. Germline V gives CDR1 PRHDT, CDR2 FYEKMQ (reference sequence). This CDR3 region has 14 residues. This chain's CDR3 is CASILGRRNYGYTF. The CDR3 bases are TGTGCCAGCATCCTAGGCCGCAGAAACTATGGCTACACCTTC.

With regard to this clone: This specimen includes other DNA sequences encoding the same CDR3. The CDR3 DNA follows: TGTGCCGGCCAACTCCGGGGGGCTATGGGCTACACCTTC. Translated: CAGQLRGAMGYTF. The genes are TRBV2 and TRBJ1-2; D possibly corresponds to TRBD1 (6 bases). Germline V lookup: CDR1 SNHLY, CDR2 FYNNEI. CDR3 length equals 13 residues. V lost 11 bases and J 8 bases, leaving 21 bases between the germline ends. Filled out from reference TRBV2 and TRBJ1-2, the complete variable domain reads EPEVTQTPSHQVTQMGQEVILRCVPISNHLYFYWYRQILGQKVEFLVSFYNNEISEKSEIFDDQFSVERPDGSNFTLKIRSTKLEDSAMYFCAGQLRGAMGYTFGSGTRLTVV.

The table lists this clone with many counts. V usage is TRBV2 and J usage is TRBJ2-3, with D uncertain. The CDR3 is 16 residues long. V was shortened by 6 bases and J by 6 bases, with 22 bases between the two germline ends. The V gene's germline CDR1 is SNHLY and CDR2 FYNNEI. CDR3 sequence reads: CASSLGLMPVADTQYF. CDR3 in DNA: TGTGCCAGCAGCTTAGGCCTAATGCCGGTCGCGGATACGCAGTATTTT.

The rearrangement links TRBV19 to TRBJ2-1, with D tentatively TRBD1 (6 bases). From germline, CDR1 is LNHDA and CDR2 SQIVND (reference sequence). The CDR3 is 16 residues long. V lost 3 bases and J 2 bases, leaving 14 bases between the germline ends. The CDR3 sequence: CASSISPGDTYNEQFF. CDR3 coding DNA: TGTGCCAGTAGTATCTCGCCAGGGGACACCTACAATGAGCAGTTCTTC.

The sample holds a few counts of this clone. The rearrangement uses TRBV12-5 and TRBJ2-3; D is ambiguous. Germline V gene sequence: CDR1 LGHNT, CDR2 FRNRAP. V lost 0 bases and J lost 10, with 8 bases in between. This CDR3 has 12 residues. The CDR3: CASGLVPEAQYF. The CDR3, as DNA: TGTGCTAGTGGTTTGGTACCCGAAGCGCAGTATTTT.

The CDR3 region is CSVEARDGYTF. As DNA, the CDR3 is TGCAGCGTTGAGGCCAGGGATGGCTACACCTTC. The chain joins TRBV29-1 to TRBJ1-2, with D possibly being TRBD1 (5 bases). The CDR3 contains 11 residues. Trimming pared 3 bases from V and 6 bases from J, leaving 8 bases between. In germline, CDR1 is SQVTM, CDR2 ANQGSEA.

V gene TRBV4-2 combines with J gene TRBJ1-2; D is uncertain. V was shortened by 1 base and J by 5 bases, with 8 bases between the two germline ends. Germline-derived CDR1 and CDR2 are LGHNA and YNFKEQ. The CDR3 spans 13 residues. The CDR3 region is CASSQGDEYGYTF. The CDR3 DNA follows: TGTGCCAGCAGCCAAGGGGATGAGTATGGCTACACCTTC.

This sequence joins TRBV7-7 and TRBJ2-1; no clear D gene. V lost 1 base, J lost 7 bases, and 5 bases lay in between. The CDR3 covers 12 residues. Germline V CDR1 and CDR2: SSHAT, FNYEAQ (reference sequence). For the CDR3, the DNA is TGTGCCAGCAGCTTAGATGGGAATGAGCAGTTCTTC. Protein product: CASSLDGNEQFF.

This clone was observed a handful of times. The DNA of the CDR3 is TGTGCCAGCAGCTCAATCGGGACAGGGAAGTATGGCTACACCTTC. Translated, it gives CASSSIGTGKYGYTF. The rearrangement uses TRBV6-5 and TRBJ1-2; TRBD1 matches at 9 bases. Germline V CDR1 and CDR2: MNHEY, SVGAGI. The CDR3 is 15 amino acids. The J segment lost 5 bases and the V segment lost 6 bases, leaving 10 bases of the junction unmatched.

The V and J genes are TRBV6-5 and TRBJ1-1, with D unresolved. This CDR3 has 15 amino acids. Germline CDR1 and CDR2: MNHEY and SVGAGI. V lost 2 bases, J lost 1 base, and 11 bases lay in between. Here the CDR3 reads CASSYLPSGNTEAFF. Written as DNA, the CDR3 is TGTGCCAGCAGTTACCTACCATCTGGGAACACTGAAGCTTTCTTT.

The V gene is TRBV29-1, the J gene TRBJ1-2; D unresolved. V was clipped by 4 bases and J by 4 bases, with 10 bases between them. Germline CDR1 reads SQVTM; CDR2 reads ANQGSEA. The CDR3 covers 12 residues. The CDR3 spells CSVGDGAYGYTF. CDR3 DNA sequence: TGCAGCGTTGGTGACGGTGCCTATGGCTACACCTTC.

This clone was seen a handful of times. The rearrangement links TRBV27 to TRBJ2-7, with 7 nucleotides matching TRBD2. The CDR3 is made up of 14 amino acids. CDR1 is MNHEY, CDR2 SMNVEV, per germline (reference sequence). After removal of 5 bases from V and 3 bases from J, the junction contained 7 bases not matched to a gene. DNA of the CDR3: TGTGCCAGCAGTATTCGGGAGGTCGGCTACGAGCAGTACTTC. It is translated as CASSIREVGYEQYF.

The chain carries TRBV6-5 and TRBJ2-3; D remains unclear. The CDR3 consists of 15 residues. V lost 0 bases and J 0 bases, leaving 7 bases between the germline ends. CDR1 MNHEY and CDR2 SVGAGI come from the germline V gene. CDR3 amino acids: CASSYSAFSTDTQYF. Here the CDR3 DNA reads TGTGCCAGCAGTTACTCAGCCTTTAGCACAGATACGCAGTATTTT.

This clone was picked up a small number of times. The chain is built from TRBV27 and TRBJ2-7; D is unresolved. The V end lost 2 bases, the J end lost 7 bases, and 15 bases lay between the germline ends. The CDR3 consists of 14 residues. Germline loops: CDR1 MNHEY, CDR2 SMNVEV (reference sequence). The CDR3 region has the DNA TGTGCCAGCAGTTTAACCGGCCCTCGCAGGGAGCAGTACTTC. Residues: CASSLTGPRREQYF.

A few counts support this clone. V gene TRBV27 combines with J gene TRBJ2-5; 8 bases line up with TRBD1. Losses at the gene ends were 4 bases for V and 2 bases for J; bases not matched to a gene: 3. The CDR3 loop spans 14 amino acids. Germline CDR1 MNHEY, CDR2 SMNVEV (reference sequence). CDR3 amino acids: CASSSRTGQETQYF. The CDR3 region has the DNA TGTGCCAGCAGTTCCCGGACAGGGCAAGAGACCCAGTACTTC.

J is TRBJ2-7 and V is TRBV5-1, with D tentatively TRBD1 (5 bases). Trimming removed 4 bases at V and 7 bases at J, with 15 bases between. Germline lookup yields CDR1 SGHRS and CDR2 YFSETQ. The CDR3 spans 13 residues. In DNA, the CDR3 is TGCGCCAGCAGCCGATCCGCAGGGTGGGAGCAGTACTTC. It codes for CASSRSAGWEQYF.

The rearrangement links TRBV5-6 to TRBJ1-2; TRBD1 matches 7 bases. This CDR3 comprises 14 residues. The germline CDR1 and CDR2 sequences are SGHDT and YYEEEE. The J segment lost 5 bases and the V segment lost 4 bases, leaving 8 bases of the junction unmatched. The CDR3 DNA is TGTGCCAGCAGCCCAGGGGGGCGCGGGTATGGCTACACCTTC. Amino acid sequence: CASSPGGRGYGYTF.

This chain joins TRBV9 and TRBJ2-3, with D possibly TRBD1 on 5 matching bases. V was pared by 0 bases and J by 4 bases, with 15 bases between. This CDR3 is 16 amino acids long. Germline-derived CDR1 and CDR2 are SGDLS and YYNGEE. CDR3 loop: CASSVDGRVWPDTQYF. CDR3 DNA sequence: TGTGCCAGCAGCGTAGATGGCAGGGTTTGGCCAGATACGCAGTATTTT.